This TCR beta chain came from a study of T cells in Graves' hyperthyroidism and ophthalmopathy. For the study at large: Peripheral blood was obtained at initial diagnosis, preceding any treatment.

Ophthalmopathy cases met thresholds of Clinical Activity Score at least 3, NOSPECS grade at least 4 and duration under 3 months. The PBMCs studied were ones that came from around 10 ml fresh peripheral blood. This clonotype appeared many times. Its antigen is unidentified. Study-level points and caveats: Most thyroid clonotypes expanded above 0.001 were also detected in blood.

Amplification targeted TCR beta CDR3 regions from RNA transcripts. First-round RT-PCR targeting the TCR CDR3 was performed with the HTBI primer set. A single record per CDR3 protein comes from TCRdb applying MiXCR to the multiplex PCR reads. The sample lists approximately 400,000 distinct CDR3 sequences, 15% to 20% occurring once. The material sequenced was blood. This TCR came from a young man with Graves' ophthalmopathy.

The CDR3 DNA follows: TGTGCCAGCAGACAGGGACAGGGGAGAGGCAATGAGCAGTTCTTC. Amino acid sequence: CASRQGQGRGNEQFF. The chain employs TRBV12-3 or TRBV12-4 and TRBJ2-1, with TRBD1 matching 10 bases. The CDR3 has 15 residues. Trimming took 6 bases from V and 6 from J; bases not matched to a gene: 8.